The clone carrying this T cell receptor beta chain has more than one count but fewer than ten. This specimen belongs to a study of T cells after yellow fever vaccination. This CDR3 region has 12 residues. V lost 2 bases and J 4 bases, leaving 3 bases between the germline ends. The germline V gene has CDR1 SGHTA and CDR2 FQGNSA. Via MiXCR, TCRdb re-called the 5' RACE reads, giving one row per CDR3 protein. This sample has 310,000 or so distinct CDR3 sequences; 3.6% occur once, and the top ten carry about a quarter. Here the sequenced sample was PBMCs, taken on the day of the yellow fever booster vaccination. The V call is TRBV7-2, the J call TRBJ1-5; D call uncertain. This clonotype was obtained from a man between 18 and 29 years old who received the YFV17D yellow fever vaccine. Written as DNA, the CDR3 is TGTGCCAGCAGCTTACAAAATCAGCCCCAGCATTTT. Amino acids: CASSLQNQPQHF.